Sequencing of this TCR beta chain was carried out in a study of cytomegalovirus exposure and HLA in healthy donors. The germline V gene encodes CDR1 KGHSH and CDR2 LQKENI. Trimming cost V 6 bases and J 0 bases, with 16 bases left between them. This CDR3 spans 16 amino acids. PCR primers comprised 60 Vbeta and 13 Jbeta primers. Method: immunoSEQ multiplex PCR; TCRdb's copy keeps in-frame clones and lacks some. The sample shows 130,000 to 150,000 clones, roughly 76% of them seen only once. The rearrangement uses TRBV18 and TRBJ2-3; the D is unclear. Sequenced: PBMCs. This clonotype was sampled from a man younger than 35 in good health and CMV-seronegative. In DNA form, the CDR3 reads TGTGCCAGCTCCCCGCGGAGTGGCATCAGCACAGATACGCAGTATTTT. Translating it yields CASSPRSGISTDTQYF.